Listed below are T cell receptor beta chains from one sample, sequenced in a study of early T cells in non-severe SARS-CoV-2 infection. TCRdb ran MiXCR on the 5' RACE reads and lists one entry per CDR3 protein. The table records 25,000 to 40,000 distinct CDR3 sequences, roughly 4.5% of them present only once. The material sequenced was whole blood. The receptors stem from an adult who was a healthcare worker with PCR-confirmed SARS-CoV-2 infection or an uninfected control (not recorded which). Each CDR3 is given with its conserved first and last residue. D genes are given only for firm matches. Some rows have no size entry. The others give once, few or many, or a class for an expanded clone.

D,V,J,size,CDR3,DNA
.,TRBV20-1,TRBJ1-1,many,CSARLHLNTEAFF,TGCAGTGCTAGGCTACACCTGAACACTGAAGCTTTCTTT
.,TRBV5-8,TRBJ2-3,many,CASSWGSTRGTDTQYF,TGTGCCAGCAGCTGGGGCAGCACTAGGGGGACAGATACGCAGTATTTT
TRBD2,TRBV24-1,TRBJ2-1,many,CATSDGGGNEQFF,TGTGCCACCAGTGATGGCGGGGGAAATGAGCAGTTCTTC
.,TRBV11-2,TRBJ2-3,many,CASSLGSRVDTQYF,TGTGCCAGCAGCTTAGGGTCCCGGGTGGATACGCAGTATTTT
.,TRBV29-1,TRBJ2-2,.,CSVEREITGELFF,TGCAGCGTTGAGAGGGAGATTACCGGGGAGCTGTTTTTT
.,TRBV19,TRBJ2-2,.,CAIRLGDTGELFF,TGTGCCATCAGGTTAGGGGACACCGGGGAGCTGTTTTTT
TRBD1,TRBV11-3,TRBJ2-2,many,CASRRQGDTGELFF,TGTGCCAGCAGAAGACAGGGGGACACCGGGGAGCTGTTTTTT
.,TRBV3-2,TRBJ1-4,few,CASSQDNGMGRTGNEKLFF,TGTGCCAGCAGCCAAGATAACGGAATGGGGCGGACTGGGAATGAAAAACTGTTTTTT
.,TRBV7-2,TRBJ2-1,few,CASSLAAISGNEQFF,TGTGCCAGCAGCTTAGCAGCAATCTCAGGCAATGAGCAGTTCTTC
.,TRBV28,TRBJ1-5,many,CASSLVRGNQPQHF,TGTGCCAGCAGTTTGGTCAGGGGCAATCAGCCCCAGCATTTT
.,TRBV20-1,TRBJ2-7,few,CSVRGETYEQYF,TGCAGTGTCAGGGGGGAGACCTACGAGCAGTACTTC
.,TRBV18,TRBJ1-2,.,CASSPGQGYTF,TGTGCCAGCTCACCAGGACAGGGCTACACCTTC
.,TRBV20-1,TRBJ1-6,many,CSARTQDLSYNSPLHF,TGCAGTGCTAGAACTCAGGACCTCTCCTATAATTCACCCCTCCACTTT
TRBD1,TRBV28,TRBJ1-5,many,CASRPTGAMNQPQHF,TGTGCCAGCAGACCAACAGGGGCTATGAATCAGCCCCAGCATTTT
.,TRBV7-9,TRBJ1-4,few,CASSYDTYEKLFF,TGTGCCAGCAGCTACGACACGTATGAAAAACTGTTTTTT
TRBD1,TRBV11-2,TRBJ2-7,many,CASSSPTGTGGYEQYF,TGTGCCAGCAGCTCCCCCACCGGGACAGGGGGCTACGAGCAGTACTTC
TRBD2,TRBV20-1,TRBJ2-3,many,CSAREVLLAGTDTQYF,TGCAGTGCTAGAGAAGTTCTACTAGCGGGGACAGATACGCAGTATTTT
TRBD2,TRBV4-1,TRBJ2-3,many,CASSPRLAGGTDTQYF,TGCGCCAGCAGCCCCAGACTAGCGGGGGGCACAGATACGCAGTATTTT
TRBD1,TRBV28,TRBJ2-1,many,CASSSPGQGLYNEQFF,TGTGCCAGCAGCTCTCCGGGACAGGGGTTATACAATGAGCAGTTCTTC
.,TRBV28,TRBJ2-7,many,CASTSPRRHYEQYF,TGTGCCAGCACCTCTCCCCGTCGTCACTACGAGCAGTACTTC